The 5 T cell receptor beta chains reported below all come from one sample, sequenced in a study of beta chain features in type 1 diabetes. Reverse transcription of all isolated RNA meant that expressed TCRB transcripts were sequenced. Assay used: immunoSEQ multiplex PCR; TCRdb lists only in-frame clones, some missing. Among a few hundred thousand clones listed, less than 35% were seen once. The sequencing sample was made of central memory CD4+ T cells from blood. The receptors here all came from a man aged 25-40 years in good health.

The chain couples TRBV7-9 to TRBJ2-1, with D possibly TRBD2 on 6 matching bases. Trimming pared 5 bases from V and 7 bases from J, leaving 15 bases between. CDR3 size: 14 residues. Germline V CDR1 and CDR2: SEHNR, FQNEAQ (reference sequence). In DNA, the CDR3 is TGTGCCAGCAGCCCCCCCTGGGCGGGGAATGAGCAGTTCTTC. This encodes CASSPPWAGNEQFF.

The V call is TRBV20-1, the J call TRBJ2-1; D remains ambiguous. This CDR3 is 11 amino acids long. Germline CDR1 DFQATT, CDR2 SNEGSKA (reference sequence). The germline V and J ends were trimmed by 3 bases and 10 bases, with 10 bases remaining between them. The CDR3, as DNA: TGCAGTGCTAGCAACAAAGTGGAGCAGTTCTTC. This sequence encodes CSASNKVEQFF.

The V gene is TRBV2, the J gene TRBJ2-2; weak D call: TRBD1 (5 bases). The CDR3 length is 15 residues. Germline CDR1 is SNHLY and CDR2 is FYNNEI. V lost 5 bases, J lost 2 bases, and 12 bases lay in between. The CDR3 region has the DNA TGTGCCAGCAGTCCGACAGCTTCTAACACCGGGGAGCTGTTTTTT. Protein: CASSPTASNTGELFF.

The J gene is TRBJ2-5, the V gene TRBV10-3; D could derive from TRBD1 or TRBD2 (6 bases each). Germline CDR1 and CDR2: ENHRY and SYGVKD. V lost 6 bases and J lost 3, with 14 bases in between. This CDR3 comprises 14 residues. The CDR3 protein is CAISQGGKEETQYF. In DNA form, the CDR3 reads TGTGCCATCAGCCAAGGGGGGAAGGAAGAGACCCAGTACTTC.

A few counts support this clone. CDR3 residues: CASSHPSGRGRSGANVLTF. The CDR3 DNA is TGTGCCAGCAGCCATCCGTCGGGCAGGGGGCGATCTGGGGCCAACGTCCTGACTTTC. The chain combines TRBV7-2 with TRBJ2-6, with 8 bases fitting TRBD1. The CDR3 extends over 19 amino acids. Trimming cost V 5 bases and J 1 base; bases outside gene matches: 13. In germline, CDR1 is SGHTA, CDR2 FQGNSA.